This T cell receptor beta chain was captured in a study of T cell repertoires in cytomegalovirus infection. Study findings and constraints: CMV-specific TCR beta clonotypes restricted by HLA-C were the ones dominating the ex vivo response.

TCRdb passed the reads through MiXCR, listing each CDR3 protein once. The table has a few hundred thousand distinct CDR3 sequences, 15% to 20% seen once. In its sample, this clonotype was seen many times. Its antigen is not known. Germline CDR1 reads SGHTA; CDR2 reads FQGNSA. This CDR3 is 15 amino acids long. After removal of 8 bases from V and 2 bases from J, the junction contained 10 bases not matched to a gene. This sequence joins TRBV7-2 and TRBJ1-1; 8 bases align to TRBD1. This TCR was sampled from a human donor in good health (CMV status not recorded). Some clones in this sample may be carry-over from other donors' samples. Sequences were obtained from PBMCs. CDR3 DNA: TGTGCCAGCCGGGAGCGGGACAGGAGAAACACTGAAGCTTTCTTT. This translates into CASRERDRRNTEAFF.